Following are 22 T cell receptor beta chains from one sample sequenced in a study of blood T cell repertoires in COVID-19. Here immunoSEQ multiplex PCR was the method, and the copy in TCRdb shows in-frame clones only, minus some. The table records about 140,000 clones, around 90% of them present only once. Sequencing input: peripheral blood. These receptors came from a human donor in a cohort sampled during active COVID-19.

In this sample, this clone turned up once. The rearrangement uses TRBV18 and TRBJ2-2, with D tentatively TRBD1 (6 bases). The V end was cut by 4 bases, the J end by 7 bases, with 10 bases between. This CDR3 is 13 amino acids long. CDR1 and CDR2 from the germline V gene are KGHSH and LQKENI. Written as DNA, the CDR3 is TGTGCCAGCTCACGACAGGAGGACGGGGAGCTGTTTTTT. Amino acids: CASSRQEDGELFF.

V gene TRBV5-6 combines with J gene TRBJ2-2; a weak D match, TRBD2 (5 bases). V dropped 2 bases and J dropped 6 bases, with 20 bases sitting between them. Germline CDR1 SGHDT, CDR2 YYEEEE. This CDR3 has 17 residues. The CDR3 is CASSFGPGSKNSGELFF. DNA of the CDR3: TGTGCCAGCAGCTTTGGTCCGGGAAGCAAAAATTCCGGGGAGCTGTTTTTT.

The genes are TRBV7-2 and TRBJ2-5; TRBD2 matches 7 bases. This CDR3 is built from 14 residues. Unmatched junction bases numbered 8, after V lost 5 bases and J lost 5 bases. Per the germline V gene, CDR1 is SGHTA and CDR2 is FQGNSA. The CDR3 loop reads CASSLGGRGETQYF. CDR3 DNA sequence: TGTGCCAGCAGCCTTGGCGGGAGAGGGGAGACCCAGTACTTC.

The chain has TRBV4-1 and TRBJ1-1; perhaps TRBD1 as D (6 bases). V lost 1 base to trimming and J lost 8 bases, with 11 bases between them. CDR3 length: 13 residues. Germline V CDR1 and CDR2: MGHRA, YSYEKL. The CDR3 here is CASSQVPGAEAFF. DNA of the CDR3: TGCGCCAGCAGCCAAGTGCCAGGGGCCGAAGCTTTCTTT.

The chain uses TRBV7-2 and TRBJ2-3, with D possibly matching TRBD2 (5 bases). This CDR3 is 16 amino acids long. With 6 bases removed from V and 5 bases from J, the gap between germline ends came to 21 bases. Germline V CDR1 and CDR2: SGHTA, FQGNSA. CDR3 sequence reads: CASRLDPSGGLDTQYF. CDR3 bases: TGTGCCAGCAGACTAGATCCGTCTGGTGGACTAGATACGCAGTATTTT.

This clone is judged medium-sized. The CDR3 is CASSPLLPGQGYGYTF. DNA of the CDR3: TGTGCCAGCAGTCCGCTATTGCCGGGACAGGGCTATGGCTACACCTTC. The J gene is TRBJ1-2, the V gene TRBV28, with TRBD1 matching over 9 bases. J lost 4 bases, V lost 5 bases, and 11 bases had no gene match. The CDR3 covers 16 residues. The germline CDR1 and CDR2 sequences are MDHEN and SYDVKM.

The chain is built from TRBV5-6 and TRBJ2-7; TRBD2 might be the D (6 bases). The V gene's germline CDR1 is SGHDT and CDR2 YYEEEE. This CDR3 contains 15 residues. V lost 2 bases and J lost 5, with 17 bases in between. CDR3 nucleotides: TGTGCCAGCAGCTTTTTGTATCTAGCGTACGACGAGCAGTACTTC. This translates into CASSFLYLAYDEQYF.

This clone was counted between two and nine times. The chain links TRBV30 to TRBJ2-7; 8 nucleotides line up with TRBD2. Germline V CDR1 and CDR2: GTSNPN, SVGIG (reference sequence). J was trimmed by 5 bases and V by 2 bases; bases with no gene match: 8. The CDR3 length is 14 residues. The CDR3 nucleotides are TGTGCCTGGAGTCTTAGCGGGACGACAAACGAGCAGTACTTC. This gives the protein CAWSLSGTTNEQYF.

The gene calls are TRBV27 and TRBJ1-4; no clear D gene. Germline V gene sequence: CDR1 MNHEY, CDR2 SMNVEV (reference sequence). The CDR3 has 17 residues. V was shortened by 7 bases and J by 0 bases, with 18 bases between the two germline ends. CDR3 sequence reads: CASKFRASPATNEKLFF. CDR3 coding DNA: TGTGCCAGCAAGTTTCGAGCCTCGCCTGCAACTAATGAAAAACTGTTTTTT.

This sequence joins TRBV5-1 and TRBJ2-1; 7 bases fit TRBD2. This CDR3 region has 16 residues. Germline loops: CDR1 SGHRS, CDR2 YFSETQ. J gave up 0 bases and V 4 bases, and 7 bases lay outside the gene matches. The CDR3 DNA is TGCGCCAGCAGCCCAGCCGGCGGGAGCTCCTACAATGAGCAGTTCTTC. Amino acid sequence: CASSPAGGSSYNEQFF.

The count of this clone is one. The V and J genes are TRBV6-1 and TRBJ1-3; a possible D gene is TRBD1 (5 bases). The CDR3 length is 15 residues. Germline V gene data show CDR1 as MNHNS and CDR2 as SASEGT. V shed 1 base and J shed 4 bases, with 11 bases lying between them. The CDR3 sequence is CASSEGARGGNTIYF. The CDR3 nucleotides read TGTGCCAGCAGTGAAGGAGCTCGGGGGGGAAACACCATATATTTT.

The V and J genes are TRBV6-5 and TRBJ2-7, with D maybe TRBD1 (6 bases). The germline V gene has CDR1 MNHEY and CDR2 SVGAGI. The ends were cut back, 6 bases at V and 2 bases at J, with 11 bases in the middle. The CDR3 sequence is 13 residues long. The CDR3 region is CASSSDRTYEQYF. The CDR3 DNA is TGTGCCAGCAGCTCCGACAGGACCTACGAGCAGTACTTC.

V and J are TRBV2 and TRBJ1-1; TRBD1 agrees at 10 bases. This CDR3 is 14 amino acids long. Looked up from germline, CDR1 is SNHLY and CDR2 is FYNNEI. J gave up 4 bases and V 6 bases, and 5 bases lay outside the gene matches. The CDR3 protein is CASRKDRGSTEAFF. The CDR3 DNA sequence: TGTGCCAGCAGAAAGGACAGGGGGAGCACTGAAGCTTTCTTT.

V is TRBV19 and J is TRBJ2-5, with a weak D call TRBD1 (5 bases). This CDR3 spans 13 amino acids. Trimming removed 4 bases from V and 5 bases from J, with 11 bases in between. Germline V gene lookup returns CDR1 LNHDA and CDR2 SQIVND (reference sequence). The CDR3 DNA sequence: TGTGCCAGTAGTACGGAAAAGGGGGAGACCCAGTACTTC. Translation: CASSTEKGETQYF.

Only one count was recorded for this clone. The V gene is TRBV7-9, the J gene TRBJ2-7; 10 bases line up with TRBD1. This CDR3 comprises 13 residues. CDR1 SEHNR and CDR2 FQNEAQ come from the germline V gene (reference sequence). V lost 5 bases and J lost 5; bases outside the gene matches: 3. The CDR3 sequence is CASSETGGHEQYF. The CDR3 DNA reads TGTGCCAGCAGCGAGACAGGGGGCCACGAGCAGTACTTC.

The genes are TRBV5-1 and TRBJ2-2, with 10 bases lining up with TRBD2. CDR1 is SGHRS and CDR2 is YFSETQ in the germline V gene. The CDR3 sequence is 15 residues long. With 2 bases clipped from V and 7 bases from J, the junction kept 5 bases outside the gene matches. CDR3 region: CASSFLAGAGGELFF. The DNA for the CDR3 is TGCGCCAGCAGCTTCCTAGCGGGGGCCGGCGGGGAGCTGTTTTTT.

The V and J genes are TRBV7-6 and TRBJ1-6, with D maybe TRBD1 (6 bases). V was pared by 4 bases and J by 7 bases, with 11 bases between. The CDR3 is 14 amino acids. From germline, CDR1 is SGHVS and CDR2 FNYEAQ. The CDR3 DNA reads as TGTGCCAGCAGCTATGGACAGAACAATTCACCCCTCCACTTT. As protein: CASSYGQNNSPLHF.

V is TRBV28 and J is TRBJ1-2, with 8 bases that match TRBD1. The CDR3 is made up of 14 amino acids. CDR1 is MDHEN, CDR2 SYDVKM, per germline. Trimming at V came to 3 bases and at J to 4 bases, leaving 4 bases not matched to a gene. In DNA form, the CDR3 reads TGTGCCAGCAGTTTCGACAGGGGAGGCTATGGCTACACCTTC. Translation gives CASSFDRGGYGYTF.

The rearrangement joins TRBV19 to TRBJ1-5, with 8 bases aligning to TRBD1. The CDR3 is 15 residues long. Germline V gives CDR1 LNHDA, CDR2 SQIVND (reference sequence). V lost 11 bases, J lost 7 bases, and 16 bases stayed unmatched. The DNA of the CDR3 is TGTGCCTCCTCCCGGGGGCAGGGGGCAGGGCAGCCCCAGCATTTT. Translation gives CASSRGQGAGQPQHF.

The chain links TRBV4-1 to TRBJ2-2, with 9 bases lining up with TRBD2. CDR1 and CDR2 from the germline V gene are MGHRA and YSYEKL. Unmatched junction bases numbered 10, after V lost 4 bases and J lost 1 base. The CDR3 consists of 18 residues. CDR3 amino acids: CASSPSGAGGRNTGELFF. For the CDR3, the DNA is TGCGCCAGCAGCCCCTCGGGGGCGGGGGGGCGGAACACCGGGGAGCTGTTTTTT.

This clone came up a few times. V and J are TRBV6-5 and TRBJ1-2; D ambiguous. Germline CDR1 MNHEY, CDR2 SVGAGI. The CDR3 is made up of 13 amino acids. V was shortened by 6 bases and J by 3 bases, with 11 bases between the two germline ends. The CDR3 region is CASSTAGHYGYTF. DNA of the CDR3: TGTGCCAGCAGCACGGCAGGCCACTATGGCTACACCTTC.

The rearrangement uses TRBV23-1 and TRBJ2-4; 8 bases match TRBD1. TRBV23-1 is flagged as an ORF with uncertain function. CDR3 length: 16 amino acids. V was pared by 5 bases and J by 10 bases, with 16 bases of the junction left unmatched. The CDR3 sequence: CASSTNLIRGDRIQYF. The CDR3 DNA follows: TGCGCCAGCAGTACAAACCTAATCAGGGGGGACAGGATTCAGTACTTC.